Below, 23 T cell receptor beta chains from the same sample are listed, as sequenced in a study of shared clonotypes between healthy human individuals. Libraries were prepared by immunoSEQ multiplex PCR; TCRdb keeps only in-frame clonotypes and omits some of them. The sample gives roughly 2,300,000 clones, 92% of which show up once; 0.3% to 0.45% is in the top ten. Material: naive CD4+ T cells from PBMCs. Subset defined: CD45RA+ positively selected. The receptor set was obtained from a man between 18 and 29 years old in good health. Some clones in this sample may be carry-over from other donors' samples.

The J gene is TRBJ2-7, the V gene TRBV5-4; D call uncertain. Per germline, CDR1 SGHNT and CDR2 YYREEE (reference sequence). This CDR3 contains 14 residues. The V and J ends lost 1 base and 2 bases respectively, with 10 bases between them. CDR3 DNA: TGTGCCAGCAGCTTGAGTTACAGAACCTACGAGCAGTACTTC. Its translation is CASSLSYRTYEQYF. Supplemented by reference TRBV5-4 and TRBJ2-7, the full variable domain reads ETGVTQSPTHLIKTRGQQVTLRCSSQSGHNTVSWYQQALGQGPQFIFQYYREEENGRGNFPPRFSGLQFPNYSSELNVNALELDDSALYLCASSLSYRTYEQYFGPGTRLTVT.

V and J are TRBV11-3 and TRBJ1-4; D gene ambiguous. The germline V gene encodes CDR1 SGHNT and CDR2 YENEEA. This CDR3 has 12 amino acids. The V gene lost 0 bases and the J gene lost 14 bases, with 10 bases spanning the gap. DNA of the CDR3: TGTGCCAGCAGCTTAGATGACGATCCTCTGTTTTTT. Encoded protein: CASSLDDDPLFF.

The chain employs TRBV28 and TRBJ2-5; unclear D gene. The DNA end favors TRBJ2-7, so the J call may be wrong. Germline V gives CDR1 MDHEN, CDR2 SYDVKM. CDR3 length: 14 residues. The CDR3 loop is CASSSHDLIYEQYF. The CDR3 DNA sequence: TGTGCCAGCAGTTCCCATGATTTGATCTACGAGCAGTACTTC.

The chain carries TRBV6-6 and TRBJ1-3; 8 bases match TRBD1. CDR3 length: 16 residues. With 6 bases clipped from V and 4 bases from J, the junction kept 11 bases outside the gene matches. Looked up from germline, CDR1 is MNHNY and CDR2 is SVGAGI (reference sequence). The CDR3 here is CASSPVPGQDGNTIYF. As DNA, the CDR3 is TGTGCCAGCAGCCCCGTCCCGGGACAGGACGGAAACACCATATATTTT.

CDR3 nucleotide sequence: TGTGCCAGCAGCTCCCCAAGAGAGACCCAGTACTTC. As protein: CASSSPRETQYF. This chain uses TRBV7-2 with TRBJ2-5, with D unclear. CDR1 is SGHTA and CDR2 is FQGNSA in the germline V gene. The length of the CDR3 is 12 residues. V lost 4 bases and J 4 bases, leaving 7 bases between the germline ends.

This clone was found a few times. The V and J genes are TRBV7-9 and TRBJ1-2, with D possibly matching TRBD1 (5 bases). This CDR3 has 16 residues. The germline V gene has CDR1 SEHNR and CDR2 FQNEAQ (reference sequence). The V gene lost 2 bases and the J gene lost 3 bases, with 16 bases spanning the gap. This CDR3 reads CASSLLLRGRDYGYTF. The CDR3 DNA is TGTGCCAGCAGCTTATTGCTAAGGGGTAGGGACTATGGCTACACCTTC. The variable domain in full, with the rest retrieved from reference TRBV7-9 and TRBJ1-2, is DTGVSQNPRHKITKRGQNVTFRCDPISEHNRLYWYRQTLGQGPEFLTYFQNEAQLEKSRLLSDRFSAERPKGSFSTLEIQRTEQGDSAMYLCASSLLLRGRDYGYTFGSGTRLTVV.

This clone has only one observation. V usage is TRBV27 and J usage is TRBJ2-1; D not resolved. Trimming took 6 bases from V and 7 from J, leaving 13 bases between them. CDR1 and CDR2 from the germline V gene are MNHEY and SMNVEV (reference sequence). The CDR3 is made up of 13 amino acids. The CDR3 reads CASSGDFENEQFF. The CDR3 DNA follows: TGTGCCAGCAGCGGAGACTTTGAAAATGAGCAGTTCTTC.

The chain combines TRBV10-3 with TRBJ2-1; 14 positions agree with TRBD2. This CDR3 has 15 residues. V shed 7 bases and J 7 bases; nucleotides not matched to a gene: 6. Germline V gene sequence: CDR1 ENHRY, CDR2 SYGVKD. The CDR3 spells CAIMRTSGRRNEQFF. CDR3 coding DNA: TGTGCCATCATGCGGACTAGCGGGAGGCGAAATGAGCAGTTCTTC.

This CDR3 is CASSLARLETQYF. The CDR3 bases are TGTGCCAGCAGCTTAGCGCGATTAGAGACCCAGTACTTC. The chain combines TRBV7-2 with TRBJ2-5; no reliable D call. Trimming took off 0 bases at V and 4 bases at J, with 6 bases between the two ends. The V gene's germline CDR1 is SGHTA and CDR2 FQGNSA. This CDR3 comprises 13 residues.

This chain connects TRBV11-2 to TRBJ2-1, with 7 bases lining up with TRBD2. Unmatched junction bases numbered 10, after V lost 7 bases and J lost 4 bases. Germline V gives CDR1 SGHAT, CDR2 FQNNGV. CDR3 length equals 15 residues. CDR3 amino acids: CASTPATSAYNEQFF. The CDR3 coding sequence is TGTGCCAGCACCCCGGCCACTAGCGCGTACAATGAGCAGTTCTTC.

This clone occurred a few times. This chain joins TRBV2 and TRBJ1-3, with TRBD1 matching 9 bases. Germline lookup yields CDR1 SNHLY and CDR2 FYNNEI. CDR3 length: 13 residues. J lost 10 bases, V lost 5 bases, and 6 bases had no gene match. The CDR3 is CASSSQGAGTIYF. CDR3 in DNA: TGTGCCAGCAGTTCACAGGGGGCAGGGACCATATATTTT. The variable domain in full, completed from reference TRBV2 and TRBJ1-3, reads EPEVTQTPSHQVTQMGQEVILRCVPISNHLYFYWYRQILGQKVEFLVSFYNNEISEKSEIFDDQFSVERPDGSNFTLKIRSTKLEDSAMYFCASSSQGAGTIYFGEGSWLTVV.

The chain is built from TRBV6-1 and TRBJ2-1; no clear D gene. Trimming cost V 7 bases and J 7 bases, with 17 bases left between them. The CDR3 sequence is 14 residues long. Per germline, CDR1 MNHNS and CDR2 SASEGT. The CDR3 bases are TGTGCCAGCATTGGGCGGCCCCCCGTTAATGAGCAGTTCTTC. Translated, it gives CASIGRPPVNEQFF.

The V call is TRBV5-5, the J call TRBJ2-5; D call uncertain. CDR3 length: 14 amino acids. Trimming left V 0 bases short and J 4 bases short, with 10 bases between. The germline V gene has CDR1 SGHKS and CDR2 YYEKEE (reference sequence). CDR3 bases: TGTGCCAGCAGCTTGGATACATCCAGAGAGACCCAGTACTTC. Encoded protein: CASSLDTSRETQYF.

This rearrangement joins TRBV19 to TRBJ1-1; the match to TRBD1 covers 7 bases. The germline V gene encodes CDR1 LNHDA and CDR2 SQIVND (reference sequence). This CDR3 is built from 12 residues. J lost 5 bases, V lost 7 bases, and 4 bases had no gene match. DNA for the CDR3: TGTGCCAGTACCACAGGGGAAACTGAAGCTTTCTTT. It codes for CASTTGETEAFF.

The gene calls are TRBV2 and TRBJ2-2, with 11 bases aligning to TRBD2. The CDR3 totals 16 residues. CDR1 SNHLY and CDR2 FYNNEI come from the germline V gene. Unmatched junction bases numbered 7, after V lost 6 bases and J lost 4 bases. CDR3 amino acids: CASRTLAGGGTGELFF. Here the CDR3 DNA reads TGTGCCAGCAGGACTCTAGCGGGAGGAGGCACCGGGGAGCTGTTTTTT.

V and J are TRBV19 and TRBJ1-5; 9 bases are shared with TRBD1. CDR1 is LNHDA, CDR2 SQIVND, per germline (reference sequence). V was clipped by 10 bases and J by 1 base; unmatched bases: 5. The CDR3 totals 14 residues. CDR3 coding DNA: TGTGCCACAGGGACAGGGAGGAGCAATCAGCCCCAGCATTTT. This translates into CATGTGRSNQPQHF.

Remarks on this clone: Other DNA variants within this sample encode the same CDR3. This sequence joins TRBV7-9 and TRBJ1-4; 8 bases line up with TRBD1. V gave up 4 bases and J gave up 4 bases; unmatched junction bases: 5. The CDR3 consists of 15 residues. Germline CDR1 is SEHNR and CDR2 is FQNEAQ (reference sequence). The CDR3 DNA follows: TGTGCCAGCAGCTCCGGACAGGGAGGTAATGAAAAACTGTTTTTT. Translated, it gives CASSSGQGGNEKLFF. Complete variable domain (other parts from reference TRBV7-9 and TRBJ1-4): DTGVSQNPRHKITKRGQNVTFRCDPISEHNRLYWYRQTLGQGPEFLTYFQNEAQLEKSRLLSDRFSAERPKGSFSTLEIQRTEQGDSAMYLCASSSGQGGNEKLFFGSGTQLSVL.

DNA for the CDR3: TGTGCCAGCACCCGGACCGCTGGAAACACCATATATTTT. It specifies CASTRTAGNTIYF. The chain uses TRBV6-5 and TRBJ1-3; D unclear. Germline assignment: CDR1 MNHEY and CDR2 SVGAGI. Trimming removed 7 bases at V and 2 bases at J, with 9 bases between. The CDR3 totals 13 residues.

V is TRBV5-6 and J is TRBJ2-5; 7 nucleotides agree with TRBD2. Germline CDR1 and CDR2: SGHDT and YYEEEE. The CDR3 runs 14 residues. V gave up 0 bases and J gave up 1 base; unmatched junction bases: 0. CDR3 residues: CASSLAGGQETQYF. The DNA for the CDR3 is TGTGCCAGCAGCTTGGCGGGGGGCCAAGAGACCCAGTACTTC. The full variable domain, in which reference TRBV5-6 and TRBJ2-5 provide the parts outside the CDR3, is DAGVTQSPTHLIKTRGQQVTLRCSPKSGHDTVSWYQQALGQGPQFIFQYYEEEERQRGNFPDRFSGHQFPNYSSELNVNALLLGDSALYLCASSLAGGQETQYFGPGTRLLVL.

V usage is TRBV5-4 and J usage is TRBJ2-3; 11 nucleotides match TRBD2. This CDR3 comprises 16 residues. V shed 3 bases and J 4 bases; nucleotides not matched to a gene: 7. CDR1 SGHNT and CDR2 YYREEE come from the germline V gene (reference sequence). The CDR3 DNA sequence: TGTGCCAGCAGCTCCAGACTAGCGGGATTGGCAGATACGCAGTATTTT. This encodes CASSSRLAGLADTQYF.

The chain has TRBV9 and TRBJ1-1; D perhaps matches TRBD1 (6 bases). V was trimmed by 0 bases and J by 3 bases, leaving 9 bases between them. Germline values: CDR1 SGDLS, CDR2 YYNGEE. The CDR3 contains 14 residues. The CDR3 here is CASSVVDSYTEAFF. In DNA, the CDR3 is TGTGCCAGCAGCGTAGTGGACAGCTACACTGAAGCTTTCTTT. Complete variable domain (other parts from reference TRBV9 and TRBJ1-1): DSGVTQTPKHLITATGQRVTLRCSPRSGDLSVYWYQQSLDQGLQFLIQYYNGEERAKGNILERFSAQQFPDLHSELNLSSLELGDSALYFCASSVVDSYTEAFFGQGTRLTVV.

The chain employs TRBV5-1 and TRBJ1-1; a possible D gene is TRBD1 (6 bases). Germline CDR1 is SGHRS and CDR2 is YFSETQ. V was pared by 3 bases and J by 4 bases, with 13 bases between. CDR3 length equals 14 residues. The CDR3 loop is CASSSQGWGTEAFF. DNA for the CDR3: TGCGCCAGCAGCTCTCAGGGGTGGGGCACTGAAGCTTTCTTT.

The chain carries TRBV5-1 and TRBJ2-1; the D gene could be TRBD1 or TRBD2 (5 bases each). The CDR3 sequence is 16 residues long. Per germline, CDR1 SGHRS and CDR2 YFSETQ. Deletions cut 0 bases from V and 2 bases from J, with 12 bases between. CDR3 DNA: TGCGCCAGCAGCTTGGGAGGGGCCTTTACCTACAATGAGCAGTTCTTC. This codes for CASSLGGAFTYNEQFF.